This TCR beta chain was obtained from a study of blood T cell repertoires in COVID-19. As for the study in general: Sources were T cells, B-cell-depleted T cells, or PBMCs; the material itself was cDNA or gDNA.

V gave up 3 bases and J gave up 6 bases, with 12 bases separating them. The CDR3 contains 14 residues. Per the germline V gene, CDR1 is SGHNT and CDR2 is YYREEE (reference sequence). This clone was seen a few times. Profiling relied on immunoSEQ multiplex PCR, and the TCRdb table lists in-frame clones only, not all of them. The table lists about 150,000 clones, around four fifths of them singletons. This chain uses TRBV5-4 with TRBJ2-2; D is possibly TRBD1 (6 bases). This receptor was identified in a woman of 80 years or more with acute or convalescent COVID-19. The source material was peripheral blood. The CDR3 DNA sequence: TGTGCCAGCAGCTGGAACAGGGAAGCCGGGGAGCTGTTTTTT. Translating gives CASSWNREAGELFF.